Below, 14 T cell receptor beta chains from the same sample are listed, as sequenced in a study of T cells expressing NK-cell markers. Using the 5' RACE reads, TCRdb records one entry per CDR3 protein without DNA. The sample's table shows some 300,000 distinct CDR3 sequences. Sequenced: blood T cells: a sorted CD56 or NKG2C T cell subset, CD4+ or CD8+ T cells, or bulk PBMC T cells (not recorded which). These receptor sequences come from a man between 18 and 35 years old in good health.

The chain is built from TRBV12-3 or TRBV12-4 and TRBJ2-1; there is no DNA to check the TCRdb D call of TRBD2. The CDR3 contains 16 residues. The CDR3 region is CASTLDSGATYNEQFF.

This sequence joins TRBV7-2 and TRBJ1-2; TCRdb returns TRBD1, unconfirmable since there is no DNA. There are 15 residues in the CDR3. Germline-derived CDR1 and CDR2 are SGHTA and FQGNSA. The CDR3 here is CASSLVAGGNYGYTF.

V and J are TRBV30 and TRBJ2-1; as DNA is missing, the TRBD2 call by TCRdb cannot be tested. Per germline, CDR1 GTSNPN and CDR2 SVGIG (reference sequence). The CDR3 loop spans 15 amino acids. This chain's CDR3 is CAWSGGPGWLNEQFF. Drawing the rest from reference TRBV30 and TRBJ2-1, the complete variable domain is SQTIHQWPATLVQPVGSPLSLECTVEGTSNPNLYWYRQAAGRGLQLLFYSVGIGQISSEVPQNLSASRPQDRQFILSSKKLLLSDSGFYLCAWSGGPGWLNEQFFGPGTRLTVL.

The chain is built from TRBV18 and TRBJ2-1; absent DNA, TCRdb's TRBD1 call cannot be checked. This CDR3 is built from 16 residues. Germline lookup yields CDR1 KGHSH and CDR2 LQKENI. CDR3 protein: CASSPSGTGLLNEQFF.

This chain connects TRBV23-1 to TRBJ2-1. TRBV23-1 is noted as an ORF with a role that remains uncertain. The CDR3 has 14 amino acids. Here the CDR3 reads CASSPEPSYNEQFF.

The chain is built from TRBV7-2 and TRBJ2-7. CDR3 size: 16 residues. CDR1 is SGHTA, CDR2 FQGNSA, per germline. The CDR3 spells CASSLPLQPRPYEQYF.

This chain uses TRBV7-2 with TRBJ2-7; TCRdb's assignment of TRBD1 cannot be checked, as there is no DNA. Germline lookup yields CDR1 SGHTA and CDR2 FQGNSA. The CDR3 loop spans 12 amino acids. This CDR3 is CASSNREYSRYF.

The genes are TRBV6-1 and TRBJ2-2; TCRdb indicates TRBD1, and absent DNA this call remains unverified. Germline lookup yields CDR1 MNHNS and CDR2 SASEGT. CDR3 length: 14 amino acids. CDR3 amino acids: CASSSPGWTGELFF.

The rearrangement uses TRBV6-5 and TRBJ2-1; the D call from TCRdb, TRBD2, cannot be confirmed without DNA. CDR3 length: 11 residues. CDR1 and CDR2 (germline): MNHEY, SVGAGI. This CDR3 is CASSSTRQQFF.

V usage is TRBV6-2 or TRBV6-3 and J usage is TRBJ2-7; no DNA is available, so the TRBD2 call from TCRdb remains unchecked. Germline-derived CDR1 and CDR2 are MNHEY and SVGEGT. The CDR3 has 14 residues. CDR3 region: CAHRRSGRAEEQYF.

V usage is TRBV12-3 or TRBV12-4 and J usage is TRBJ1-1; TCRdb lists TRBD1, though no DNA is available to test this call. CDR3 size: 14 residues. CDR3 loop: CASGGQTLNTEAFF.

V gene TRBV6-2 or TRBV6-3 combines with J gene TRBJ2-1. Germline CDR1 MNHEY, CDR2 SVGEGT. The CDR3 length is 13 residues. The CDR3 loop reads CASSNRVGVEQFF.

The chain couples TRBV3-1 to TRBJ2-3; the D gene TCRdb calls, TRBD2, cannot be checked with no DNA. The CDR3 is made up of 17 amino acids. Germline CDR1 LGHDT, CDR2 YNNKEL (reference sequence). CDR3 loop: CASSRDSGTSFSDTQYF.

This sequence joins TRBV10-2 and TRBJ2-1. Germline CDR1 and CDR2: WSHSY and SAAADI. This CDR3 has 15 residues. The CDR3 protein is CASSESSGVYNEQFF.